This record concerns one TCR beta chain sequence. This sample is drawn from a study of OX40 agonist ivuxolimab in advanced cancers. Assay used: immunoSEQ multiplex PCR; TCRdb lists only in-frame clones, some missing. The top ten hold 1% of the sample, which has over 100,000 clones, approximately 94% seen once. Anyone with autoimmune disease history or systemic immunosuppression was excluded. This TCR was sampled from an adult with an advanced solid tumor such as melanoma, head and neck, liver or kidney cancer. Sequencing was performed on CD4+ or CD8+ T cells sorted from blood, taken in a trial of the OX40 agonist ivuxolimab.

CDR3 region: CASSPRSSYNEQFF. As DNA, the CDR3 is TGTGCCAGCAGCCCGAGAAGCTCCTACAATGAGCAGTTCTTC. J is TRBJ2-1 and V is TRBV7-8; unclear D gene. The CDR3 consists of 14 residues. Deletions cut 5 bases from V and 0 bases from J, with 8 bases between. The germline gives CDR1 SGHVS, CDR2 FQNEAQ.